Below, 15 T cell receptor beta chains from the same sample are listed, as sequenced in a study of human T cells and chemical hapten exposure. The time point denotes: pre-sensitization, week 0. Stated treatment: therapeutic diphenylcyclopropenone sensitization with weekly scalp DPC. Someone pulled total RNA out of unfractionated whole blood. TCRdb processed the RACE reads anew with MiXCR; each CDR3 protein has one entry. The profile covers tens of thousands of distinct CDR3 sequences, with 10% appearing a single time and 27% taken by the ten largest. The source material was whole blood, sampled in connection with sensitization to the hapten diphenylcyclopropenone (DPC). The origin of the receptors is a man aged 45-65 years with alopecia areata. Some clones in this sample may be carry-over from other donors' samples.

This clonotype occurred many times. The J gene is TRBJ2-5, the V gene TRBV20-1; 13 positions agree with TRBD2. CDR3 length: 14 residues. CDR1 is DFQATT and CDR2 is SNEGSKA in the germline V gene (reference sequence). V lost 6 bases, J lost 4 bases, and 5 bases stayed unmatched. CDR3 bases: TGCAGTGCGTGGACTAGCGGGAGTTCAGAGACCCAGTACTTC. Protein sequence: CSAWTSGSSETQYF.

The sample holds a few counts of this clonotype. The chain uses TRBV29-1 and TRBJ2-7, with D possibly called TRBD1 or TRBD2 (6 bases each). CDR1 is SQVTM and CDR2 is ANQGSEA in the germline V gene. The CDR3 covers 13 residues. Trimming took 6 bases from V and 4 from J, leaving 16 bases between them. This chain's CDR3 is CSVRAGGRYEQYF. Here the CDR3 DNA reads TGCAGCGTCCGCGCTGGGGGGCGGTACGAGCAGTACTTC.

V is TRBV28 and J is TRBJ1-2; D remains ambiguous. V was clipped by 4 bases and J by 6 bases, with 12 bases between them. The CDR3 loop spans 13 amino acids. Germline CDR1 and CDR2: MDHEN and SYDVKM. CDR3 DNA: TGTGCCAGCAGTTGGGCCCCAAGCAATGGCTACACCTTC. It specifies CASSWAPSNGYTF.

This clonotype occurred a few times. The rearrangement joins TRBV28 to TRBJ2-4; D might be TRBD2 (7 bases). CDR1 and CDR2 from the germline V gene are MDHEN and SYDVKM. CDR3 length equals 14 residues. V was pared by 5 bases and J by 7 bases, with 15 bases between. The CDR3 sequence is CASSRGGASNIQYF. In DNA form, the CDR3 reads TGTGCCAGCAGTAGGGGGGGCGCGAGCAACATTCAGTACTTC.

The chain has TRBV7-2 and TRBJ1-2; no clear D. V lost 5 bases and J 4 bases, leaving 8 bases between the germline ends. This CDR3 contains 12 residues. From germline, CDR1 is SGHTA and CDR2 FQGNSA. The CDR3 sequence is CASSPRAYGYTF. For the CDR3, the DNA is TGTGCCAGCAGCCCACGAGCCTATGGCTACACCTTC.

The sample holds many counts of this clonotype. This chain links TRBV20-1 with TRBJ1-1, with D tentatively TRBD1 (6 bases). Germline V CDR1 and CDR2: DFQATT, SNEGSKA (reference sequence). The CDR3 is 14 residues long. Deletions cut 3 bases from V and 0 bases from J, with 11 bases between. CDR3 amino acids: CSASTGAMNTEAFF. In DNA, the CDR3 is TGCAGTGCTAGTACGGGGGCTATGAACACTGAAGCTTTCTTT.

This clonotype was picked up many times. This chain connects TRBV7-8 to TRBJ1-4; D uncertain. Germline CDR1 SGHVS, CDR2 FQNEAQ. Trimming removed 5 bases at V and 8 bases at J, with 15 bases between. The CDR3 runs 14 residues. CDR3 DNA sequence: TGTGCCAGCAGCGCGCGGGCCCGATTGGAAAAACTGTTTTTT. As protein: CASSARARLEKLFF.

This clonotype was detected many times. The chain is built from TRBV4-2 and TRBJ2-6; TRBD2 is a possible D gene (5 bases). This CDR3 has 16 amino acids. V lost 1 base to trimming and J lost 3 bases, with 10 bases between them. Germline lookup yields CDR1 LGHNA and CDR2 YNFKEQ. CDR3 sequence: CASSQGRRVGANVLTF. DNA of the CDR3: TGTGCCAGCAGCCAAGGTCGGCGGGTTGGGGCCAACGTCCTGACTTTC.

CDR3 coding DNA: TGTGCCAGCAGCTTCCCCAATGCACCCGAGCAGTACTTC. Amino acids: CASSFPNAPEQYF. The chain links TRBV7-6 to TRBJ2-7, with D hard to call. CDR1 is SGHVS and CDR2 is FNYEAQ in the germline V gene. CDR3 length: 13 amino acids. Trimming took 3 bases from V and 6 from J, leaving 12 bases between them.

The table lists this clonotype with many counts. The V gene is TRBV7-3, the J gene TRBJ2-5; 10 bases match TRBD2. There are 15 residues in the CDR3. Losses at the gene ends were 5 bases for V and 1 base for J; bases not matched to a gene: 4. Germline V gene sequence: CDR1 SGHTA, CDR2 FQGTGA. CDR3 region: CASSPGLAIQETQYF. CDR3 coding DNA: TGTGCCAGCAGCCCGGGACTAGCGATCCAAGAGACCCAGTACTTC.

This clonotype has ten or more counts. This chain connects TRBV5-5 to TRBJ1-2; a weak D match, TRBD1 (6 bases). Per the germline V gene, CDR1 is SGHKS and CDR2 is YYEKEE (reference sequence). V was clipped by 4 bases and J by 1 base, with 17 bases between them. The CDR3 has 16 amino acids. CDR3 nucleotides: TGTGCCAGCAGCGCGATACAGGGCGGGGGTAACTATGGCTACACCTTC. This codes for CASSAIQGGGNYGYTF.

The CDR3 here is CASSLTRVTYNEQFF. CDR3 coding DNA: TGTGCCAGCTCACTTACTCGGGTAACCTACAATGAGCAGTTCTTC. This chain connects TRBV18 to TRBJ2-1; D is undetermined. Germline assignment: CDR1 KGHSH and CDR2 LQKENI. The CDR3 runs 15 residues. Trimming stripped 4 bases from V and 2 bases from J, with 12 bases between.

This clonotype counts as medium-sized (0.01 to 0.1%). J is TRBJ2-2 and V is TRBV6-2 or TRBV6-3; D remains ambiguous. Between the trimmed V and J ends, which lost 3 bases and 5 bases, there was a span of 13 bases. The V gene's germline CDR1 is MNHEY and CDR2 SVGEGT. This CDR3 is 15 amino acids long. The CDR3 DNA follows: TGTGCCAGCAGTTATACTGGTCGCGCTACCGGGGAGCTGTTTTTT. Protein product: CASSYTGRATGELFF.

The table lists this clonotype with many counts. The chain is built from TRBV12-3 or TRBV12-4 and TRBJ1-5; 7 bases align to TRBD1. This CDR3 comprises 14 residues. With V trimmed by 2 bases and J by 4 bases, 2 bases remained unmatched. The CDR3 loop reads CASSLKQGNQPQHF. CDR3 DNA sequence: TGTGCCAGCAGTTTAAAACAGGGGAATCAGCCCCAGCATTTT.

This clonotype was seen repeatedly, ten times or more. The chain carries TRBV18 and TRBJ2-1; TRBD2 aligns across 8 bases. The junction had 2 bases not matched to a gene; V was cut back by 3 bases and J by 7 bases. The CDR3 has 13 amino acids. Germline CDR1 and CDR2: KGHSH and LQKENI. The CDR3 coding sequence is TGTGCCAGCTCACCTAGCGGGACGAATGAGCAGTTCTTC. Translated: CASSPSGTNEQFF.